This T cell receptor beta chain originates from a study of monozygotic twins with inflammatory bowel disease. Germline loops: CDR1 KGHSH, CDR2 LQKENI. This CDR3 region has 15 residues. Researchers put TCRalpha and TCRbeta cDNA through two nested PCRs lasting roughly 16 and 10 cycles. TCRdb reworked the 5' RACE reads into one entry per CDR3 protein, no DNA. In total, the table holds 200,000 to 250,000 distinct CDR3 sequences. Every donor provided one blood sample measuring more than 2 ml. No T cells were sorted before total RNA was taken from whole blood. The chain employs TRBV18 and TRBJ2-1; checking the TCRdb D call of TRBD2 is not possible without DNA. The sequenced sample consisted of blood. The sequence was obtained from a human donor with ulcerative colitis or Crohn's disease, or a healthy co-twin of an affected twin (not recorded which). CDR3 sequence reads: CASSPRAGHLNEQFF. The entire variable domain, with the rest obtained from reference TRBV18 and TRBJ2-1, is as follows: NAGVMQNPRHLVRRRGQEARLRCSPMKGHSHVYWYRQLPEEGLKFMVYLQKENIIDESGMPKERFSAEFPKEGPSILRIQQVVRGDSAAYFCASSPRAGHLNEQFFGPGTRLTVL.